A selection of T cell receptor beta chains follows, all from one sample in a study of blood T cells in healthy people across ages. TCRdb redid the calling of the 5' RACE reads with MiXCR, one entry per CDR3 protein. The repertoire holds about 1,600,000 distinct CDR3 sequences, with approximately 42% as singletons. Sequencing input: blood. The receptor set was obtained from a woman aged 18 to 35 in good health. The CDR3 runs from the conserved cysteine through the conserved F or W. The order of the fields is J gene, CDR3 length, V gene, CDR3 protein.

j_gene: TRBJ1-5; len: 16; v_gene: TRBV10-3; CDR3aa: CAISEGIQGSNQPQHF
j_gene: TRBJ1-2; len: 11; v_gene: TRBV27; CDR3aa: CASKYRGGYTF
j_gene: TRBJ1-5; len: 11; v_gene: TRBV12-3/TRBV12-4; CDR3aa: CASSLGGPQHF
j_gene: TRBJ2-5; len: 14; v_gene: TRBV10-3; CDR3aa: CAISYPGTGSEQYF
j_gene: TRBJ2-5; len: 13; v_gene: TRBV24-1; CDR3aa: CATSEGTAETQYF
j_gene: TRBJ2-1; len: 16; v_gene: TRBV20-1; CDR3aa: CSARDPGLVLPNEQFF
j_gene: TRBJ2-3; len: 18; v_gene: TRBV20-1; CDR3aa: CSARIEMGLAGPTDTQYF
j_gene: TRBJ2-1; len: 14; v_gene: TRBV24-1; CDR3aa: CATSDLTGNNEQFF
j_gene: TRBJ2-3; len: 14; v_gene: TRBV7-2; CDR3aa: CASRASGGLDTQYF
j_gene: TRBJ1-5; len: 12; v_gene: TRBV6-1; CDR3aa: CASRGGSGPQHF
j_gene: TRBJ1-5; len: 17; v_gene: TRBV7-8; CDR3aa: CASSLALQGLGNQPQHF
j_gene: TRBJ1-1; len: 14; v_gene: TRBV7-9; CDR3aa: CASSLLDGGTEAFF
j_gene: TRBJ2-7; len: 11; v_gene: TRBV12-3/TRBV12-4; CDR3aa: CASSNRYEQYF
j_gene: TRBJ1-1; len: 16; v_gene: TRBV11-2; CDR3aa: CASSPRGRSQNTEAFF
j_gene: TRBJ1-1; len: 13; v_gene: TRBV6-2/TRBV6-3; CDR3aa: CASSDGDYTEAFF
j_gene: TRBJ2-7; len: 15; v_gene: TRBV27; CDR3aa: CASTSFGGRPYEQYF
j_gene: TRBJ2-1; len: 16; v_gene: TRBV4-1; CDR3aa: CASSQSAGGSYNEQFF
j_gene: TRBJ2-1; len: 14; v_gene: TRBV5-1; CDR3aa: CASSPGLGKYEQFF
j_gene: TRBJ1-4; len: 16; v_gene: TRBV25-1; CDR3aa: CASSEDRGTTNEKLFF
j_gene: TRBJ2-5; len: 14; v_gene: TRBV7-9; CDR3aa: CASSLTSTRYEQYF
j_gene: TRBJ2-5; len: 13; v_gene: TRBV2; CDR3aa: CASSGTPGTTQYF
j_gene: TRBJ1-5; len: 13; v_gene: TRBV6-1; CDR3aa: CASSVDRDQPQHF
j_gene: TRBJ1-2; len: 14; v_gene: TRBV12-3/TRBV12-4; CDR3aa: CASSTADRNYGYTF
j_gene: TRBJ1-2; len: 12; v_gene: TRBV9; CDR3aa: CASSVEAVGYTF
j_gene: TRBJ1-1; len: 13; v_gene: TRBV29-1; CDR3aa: CSVDGTGDTEAFF
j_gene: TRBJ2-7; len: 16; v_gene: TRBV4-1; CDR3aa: CASSQDPGAEGYEQYF
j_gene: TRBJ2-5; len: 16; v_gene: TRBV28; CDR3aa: CASTLRGLVIGETQYF